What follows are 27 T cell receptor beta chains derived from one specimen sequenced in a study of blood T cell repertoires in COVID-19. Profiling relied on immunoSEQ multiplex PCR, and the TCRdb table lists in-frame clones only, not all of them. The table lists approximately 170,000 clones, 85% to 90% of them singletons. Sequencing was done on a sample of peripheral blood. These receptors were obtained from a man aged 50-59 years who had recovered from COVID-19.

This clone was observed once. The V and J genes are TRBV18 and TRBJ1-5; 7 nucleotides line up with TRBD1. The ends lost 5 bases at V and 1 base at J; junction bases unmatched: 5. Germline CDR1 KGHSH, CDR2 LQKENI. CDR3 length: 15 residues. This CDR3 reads CASSAGQLSNQPQHF. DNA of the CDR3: TGTGCCAGCTCAGCGGGACAGTTGAGCAATCAGCCCCAGCATTTT. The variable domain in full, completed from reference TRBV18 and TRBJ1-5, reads NAGVMQNPRHLVRRRGQEARLRCSPMKGHSHVYWYRQLPEEGLKFMVYLQKENIIDESGMPKERFSAEFPKEGPSILRIQQVVRGDSAAYFCASSAGQLSNQPQHFGDGTRLSIL.

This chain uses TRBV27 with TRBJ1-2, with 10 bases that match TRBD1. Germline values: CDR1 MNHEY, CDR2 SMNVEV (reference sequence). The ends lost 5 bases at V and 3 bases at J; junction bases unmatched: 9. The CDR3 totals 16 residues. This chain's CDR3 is CASSRTGTGVYYGYTF. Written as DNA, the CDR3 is TGTGCCAGCAGTCGAACTGGGACAGGGGTTTACTATGGCTACACCTTC.

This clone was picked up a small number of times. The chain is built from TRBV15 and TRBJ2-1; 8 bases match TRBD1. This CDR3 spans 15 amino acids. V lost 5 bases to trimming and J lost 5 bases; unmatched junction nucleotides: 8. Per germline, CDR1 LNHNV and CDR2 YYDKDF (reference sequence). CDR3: CATSPRGTGHNEQFF. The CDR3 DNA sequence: TGTGCCACCAGCCCCAGGGGGACAGGACACAATGAGCAGTTCTTC.

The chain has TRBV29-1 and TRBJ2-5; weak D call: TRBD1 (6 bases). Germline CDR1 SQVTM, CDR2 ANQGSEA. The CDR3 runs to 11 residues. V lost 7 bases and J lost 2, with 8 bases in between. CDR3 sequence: CSGGTQETQYF. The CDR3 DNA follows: TGCAGCGGAGGGACACAAGAGACCCAGTACTTC.

Written as DNA, the CDR3 is TGTGCCAGCAGCCGTGACAGGGGCCCGCAGACCCAGTACTTC. Its translation: CASSRDRGPQTQYF. This chain joins TRBV6-2 or TRBV6-3 and TRBJ2-5, with TRBD1 matching 8 bases. This CDR3 has 14 residues. Germline CDR1 and CDR2: MNHEY and SVGEGT. V gave up 6 bases and J gave up 6 bases; unmatched junction bases: 9.

CDR3 in amino acids: CASSPGTGGGIQYF. CDR3 in DNA: TGTGCCAGCAGCCCAGGGACAGGGGGCGGCATTCAGTACTTC. The rearrangement uses TRBV7-2 and TRBJ2-4; 12 positions match TRBD1. After removal of 5 bases from V and 9 bases from J, the junction contained 5 bases not matched to a gene. CDR1 SGHTA and CDR2 FQGNSA come from the germline V gene. The CDR3 is 14 amino acids.

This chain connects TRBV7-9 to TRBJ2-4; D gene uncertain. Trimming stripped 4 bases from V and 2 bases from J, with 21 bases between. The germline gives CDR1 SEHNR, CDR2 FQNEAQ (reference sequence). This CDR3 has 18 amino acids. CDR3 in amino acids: CASSSTIGFFLSKNIQYF. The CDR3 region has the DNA TGTGCCAGCAGCTCCACCATCGGTTTTTTTTTGTCCAAAAACATTCAGTACTTC.

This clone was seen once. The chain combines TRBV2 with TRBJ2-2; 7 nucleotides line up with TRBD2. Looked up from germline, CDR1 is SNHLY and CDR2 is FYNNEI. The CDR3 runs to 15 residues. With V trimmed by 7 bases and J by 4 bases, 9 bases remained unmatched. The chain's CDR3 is CASMGGVVGTGELFF. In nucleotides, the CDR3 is TGTGCCAGCATGGGAGGGGTAGTTGGCACCGGGGAGCTGTTTTTT.

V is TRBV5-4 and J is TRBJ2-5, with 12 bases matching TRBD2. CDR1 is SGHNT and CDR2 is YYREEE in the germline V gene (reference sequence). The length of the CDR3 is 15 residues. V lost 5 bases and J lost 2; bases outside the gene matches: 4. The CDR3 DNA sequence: TGTGCCAGCAGACGCGGACTAGCGGGGCAAGAGACCCAGTACTTC. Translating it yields CASRRGLAGQETQYF.

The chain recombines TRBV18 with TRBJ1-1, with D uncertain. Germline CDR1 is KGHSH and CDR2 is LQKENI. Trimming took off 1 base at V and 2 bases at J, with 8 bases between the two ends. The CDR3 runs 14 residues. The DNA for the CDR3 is TGTGCCAGCTCACCACGAGGGAGCAACACTGAAGCTTTCTTT. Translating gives CASSPRGSNTEAFF.

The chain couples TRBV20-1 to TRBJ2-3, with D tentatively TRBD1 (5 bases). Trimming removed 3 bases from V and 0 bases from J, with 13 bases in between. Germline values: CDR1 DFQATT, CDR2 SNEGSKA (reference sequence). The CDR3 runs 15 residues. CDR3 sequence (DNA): TGCAGTGCTAGTCCTTCAGGGCCGAGCACAGATACGCAGTATTTT. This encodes CSASPSGPSTDTQYF.

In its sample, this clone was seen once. Written as DNA, the CDR3 is TGTGCCAGCAGCCCGGCGGGGGGTCCTAATGAAAAACTGTTTTTT. It specifies CASSPAGGPNEKLFF. The chain uses TRBV5-4 and TRBJ1-4; tentative D call: TRBD1 (5 bases). The CDR3 is made up of 15 amino acids. Trimming left V 4 bases short and J 3 bases short, with 13 bases between. Germline values: CDR1 SGHNT, CDR2 YYREEE (reference sequence).

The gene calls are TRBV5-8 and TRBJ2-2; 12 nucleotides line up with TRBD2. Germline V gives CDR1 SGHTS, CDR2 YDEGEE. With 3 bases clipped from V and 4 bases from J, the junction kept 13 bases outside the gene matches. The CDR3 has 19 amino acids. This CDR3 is CASSSGRLAGGPVTGELFF. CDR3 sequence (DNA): TGTGCCAGCAGCTCCGGCAGGCTAGCGGGAGGGCCCGTCACCGGGGAGCTGTTTTTT.

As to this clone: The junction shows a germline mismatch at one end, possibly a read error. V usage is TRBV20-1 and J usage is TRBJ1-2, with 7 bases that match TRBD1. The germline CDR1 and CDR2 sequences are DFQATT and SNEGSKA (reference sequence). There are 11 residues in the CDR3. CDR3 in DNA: TGCAGTGCTAGAGAGGACAGGAGTGAAATCTTC. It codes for CSAREDRSEIF.

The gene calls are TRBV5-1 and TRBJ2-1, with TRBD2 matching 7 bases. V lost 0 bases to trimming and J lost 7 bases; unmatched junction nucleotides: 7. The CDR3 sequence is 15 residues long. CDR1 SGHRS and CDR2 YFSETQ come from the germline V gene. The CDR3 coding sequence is TGCGCCAGCAGCTTGGGGCGGGAGAGGGGAAATGAGCAGTTCTTC. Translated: CASSLGRERGNEQFF. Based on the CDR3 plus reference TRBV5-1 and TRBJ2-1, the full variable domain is KAGVTQTPRYLIKTRGQQVTLSCSPISGHRSVSWYQQTPGQGLQFLFEYFSETQRNKGNFPGRFSGRQFSNSRSEMNVSTLELGDSALYLCASSLGRERGNEQFFGPGTRLTVL.

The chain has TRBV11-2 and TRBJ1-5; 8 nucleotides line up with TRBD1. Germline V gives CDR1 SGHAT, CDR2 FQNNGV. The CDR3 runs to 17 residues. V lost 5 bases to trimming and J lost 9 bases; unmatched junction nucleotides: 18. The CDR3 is CASSPLLAGGYEGPQHF. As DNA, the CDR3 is TGTGCCAGCAGCCCCCTCTTAGCAGGGGGCTATGAAGGGCCCCAGCATTTT.

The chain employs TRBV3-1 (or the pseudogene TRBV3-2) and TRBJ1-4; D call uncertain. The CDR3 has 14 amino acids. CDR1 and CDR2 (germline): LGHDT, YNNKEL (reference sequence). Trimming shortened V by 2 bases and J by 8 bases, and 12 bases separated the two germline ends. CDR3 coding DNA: TGTGCCAGCAGCCAACGGGGAAATAGGGAAAAACTGTTTTTT. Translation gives CASSQRGNREKLFF.

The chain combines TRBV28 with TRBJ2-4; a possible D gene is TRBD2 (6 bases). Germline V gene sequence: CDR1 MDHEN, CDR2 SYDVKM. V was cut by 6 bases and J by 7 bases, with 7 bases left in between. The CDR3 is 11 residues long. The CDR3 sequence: CASREGNIQYF. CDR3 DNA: TGTGCCAGCAGGGAGGGCAACATTCAGTACTTC.

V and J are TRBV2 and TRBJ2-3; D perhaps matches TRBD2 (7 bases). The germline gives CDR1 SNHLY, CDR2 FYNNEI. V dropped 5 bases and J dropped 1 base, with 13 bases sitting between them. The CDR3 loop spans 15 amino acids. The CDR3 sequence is CASSRRGPGTDTQYF. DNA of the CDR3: TGTGCCAGCAGTCGGCGGGGGCCGGGCACAGATACGCAGTATTTT.

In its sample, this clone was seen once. DNA for the CDR3: TGTGCCAGCAGTTCCTATTCCGGGACAGGGTCCTACGAGCAGTACTTC. It yields the protein CASSSYSGTGSYEQYF. The genes are TRBV27 and TRBJ2-7; 9 nucleotides line up with TRBD1. CDR3 length equals 16 residues. Losses at the gene ends were 4 bases for V and 1 base for J; bases not matched to a gene: 8. CDR1 MNHEY and CDR2 SMNVEV come from the germline V gene (reference sequence).

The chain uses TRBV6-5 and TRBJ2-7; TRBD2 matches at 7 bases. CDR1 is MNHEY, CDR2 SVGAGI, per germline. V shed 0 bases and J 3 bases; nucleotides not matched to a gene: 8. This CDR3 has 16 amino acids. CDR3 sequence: CASSYSKAGLHYEQYF. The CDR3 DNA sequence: TGTGCCAGCAGTTACTCGAAAGCGGGGCTACACTACGAGCAGTACTTC.

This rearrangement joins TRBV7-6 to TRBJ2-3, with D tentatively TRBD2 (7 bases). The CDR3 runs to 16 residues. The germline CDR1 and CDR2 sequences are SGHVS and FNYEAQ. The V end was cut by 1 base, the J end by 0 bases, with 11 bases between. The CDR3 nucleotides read TGTGCCAGCAGCTTAGTGTCGGGGGGCAGCACAGATACGCAGTATTTT. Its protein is CASSLVSGGSTDTQYF.

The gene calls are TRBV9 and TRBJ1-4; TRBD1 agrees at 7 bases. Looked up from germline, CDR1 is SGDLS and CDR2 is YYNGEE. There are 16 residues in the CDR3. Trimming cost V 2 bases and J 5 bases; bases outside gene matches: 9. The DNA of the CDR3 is TGTGCCAGCAGCGTCGAAGGGACAGCCCTCAATGAAAAACTGTTTTTT. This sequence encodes CASSVEGTALNEKLFF.

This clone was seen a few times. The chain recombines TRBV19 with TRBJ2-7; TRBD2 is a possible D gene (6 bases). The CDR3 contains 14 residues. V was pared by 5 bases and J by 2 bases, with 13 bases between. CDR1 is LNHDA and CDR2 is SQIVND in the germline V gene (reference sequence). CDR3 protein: CASSRGFGAYEQYF. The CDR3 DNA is TGTGCCAGTAGTCGGGGGTTCGGAGCCTACGAGCAGTACTTC.

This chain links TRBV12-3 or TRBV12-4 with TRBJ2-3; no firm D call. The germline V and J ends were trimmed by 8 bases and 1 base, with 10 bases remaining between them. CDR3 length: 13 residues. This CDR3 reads CASLRVGTDTQYF. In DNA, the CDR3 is TGTGCCAGCCTTAGAGTCGGCACAGATACGCAGTATTTT.

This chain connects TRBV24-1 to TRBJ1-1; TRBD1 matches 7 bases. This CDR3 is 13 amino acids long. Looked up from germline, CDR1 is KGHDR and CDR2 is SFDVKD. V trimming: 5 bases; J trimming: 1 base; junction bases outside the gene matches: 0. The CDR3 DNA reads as TGTGCCACCAGTGGACAGGGGAACACTGAAGCTTTCTTT. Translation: CATSGQGNTEAFF.

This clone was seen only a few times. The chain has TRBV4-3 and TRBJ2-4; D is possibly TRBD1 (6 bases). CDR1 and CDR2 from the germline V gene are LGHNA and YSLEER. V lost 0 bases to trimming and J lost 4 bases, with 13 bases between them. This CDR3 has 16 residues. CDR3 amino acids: CASSQDVWGQKNIQYF. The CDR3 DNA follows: TGCGCCAGCAGCCAAGACGTGTGGGGGCAGAAAAACATTCAGTACTTC.